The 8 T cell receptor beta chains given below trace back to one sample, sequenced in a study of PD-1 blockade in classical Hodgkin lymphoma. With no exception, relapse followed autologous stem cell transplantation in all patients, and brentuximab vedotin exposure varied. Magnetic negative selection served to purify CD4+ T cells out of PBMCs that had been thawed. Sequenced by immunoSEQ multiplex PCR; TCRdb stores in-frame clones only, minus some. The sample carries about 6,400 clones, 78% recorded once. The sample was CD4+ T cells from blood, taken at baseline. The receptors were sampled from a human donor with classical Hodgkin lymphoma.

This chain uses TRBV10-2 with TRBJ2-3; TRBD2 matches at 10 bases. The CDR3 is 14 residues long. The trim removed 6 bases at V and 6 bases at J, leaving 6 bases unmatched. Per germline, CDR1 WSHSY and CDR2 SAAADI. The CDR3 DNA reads TGCGCCAGCAGACTAGCGGGGCCAGGGGATACGCAGTATTTT. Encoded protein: CASRLAGPGDTQYF.

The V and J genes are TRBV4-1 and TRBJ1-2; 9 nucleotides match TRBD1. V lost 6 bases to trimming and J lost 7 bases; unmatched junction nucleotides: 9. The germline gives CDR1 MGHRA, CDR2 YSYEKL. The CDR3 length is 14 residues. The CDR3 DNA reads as TGCGCCAGCAGTCGACAGGGGGACAACGGTGGCTACACCTTC. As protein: CASSRQGDNGGYTF.

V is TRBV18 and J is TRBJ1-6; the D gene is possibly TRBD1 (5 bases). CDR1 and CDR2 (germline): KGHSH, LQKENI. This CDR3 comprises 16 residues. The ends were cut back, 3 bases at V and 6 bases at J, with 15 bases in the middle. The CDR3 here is CASSPPGGARNSPLHF. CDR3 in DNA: TGTGCCAGCTCACCCCCGGGAGGGGCCCGTAATTCACCCCTCCACTTT.

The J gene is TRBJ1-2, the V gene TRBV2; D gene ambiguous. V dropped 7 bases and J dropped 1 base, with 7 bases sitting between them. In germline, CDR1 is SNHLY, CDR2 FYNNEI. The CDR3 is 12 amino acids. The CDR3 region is CASTRVNYGYTF. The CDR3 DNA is TGTGCCAGCACACGGGTTAACTATGGCTACACCTTC.

CDR3 amino acids: CASKVAVHTLTDTQYF. The CDR3 DNA sequence: TGTGCCAGTAAGGTGGCAGTCCATACCCTCACAGATACGCAGTATTTT. The rearrangement links TRBV19 to TRBJ2-3; D gene uncertain. This CDR3 comprises 16 residues. Germline values: CDR1 LNHDA, CDR2 SQIVND (reference sequence). The ends were cut back, 7 bases at V and 2 bases at J, with 19 bases in the middle. The variable domain in full, with the rest retrieved from reference TRBV19 and TRBJ2-3, is DGGITQSPKYLFRKEGQNVTLSCEQNLNHDAMYWYRQDPGQGLRLIYYSQIVNDFQKGDIAEGYSVSREKKESFPLTVTSAQKNPTAFYLCASKVAVHTLTDTQYFGPGTRLTVL.

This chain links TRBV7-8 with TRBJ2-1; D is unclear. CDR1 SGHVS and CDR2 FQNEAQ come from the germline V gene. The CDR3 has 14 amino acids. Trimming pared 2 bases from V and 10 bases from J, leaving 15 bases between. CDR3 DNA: TGTGCCAGCAGCTTAAGGGCCCCGACCGAGGAGCAGTTCTTC. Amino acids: CASSLRAPTEEQFF.

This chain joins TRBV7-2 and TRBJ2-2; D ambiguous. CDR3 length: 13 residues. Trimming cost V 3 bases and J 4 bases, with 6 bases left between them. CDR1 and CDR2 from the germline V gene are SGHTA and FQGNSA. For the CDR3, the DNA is TGTGCCAGCAGCTTTTTGGGCACCGGGGAGCTGTTTTTT. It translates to CASSFLGTGELFF.

The CDR3 DNA sequence: TGTGCCAGCAGCCGTGGGAGCCCCGGCTATGGCTACACCTTC. The encoded protein is CASSRGSPGYGYTF. This chain connects TRBV14 to TRBJ1-2, with D hard to call. The V gene lost 4 bases and the J gene lost 4 bases, with 13 bases spanning the gap. The CDR3 has 14 residues. Looked up from germline, CDR1 is SGHDN and CDR2 is FVKESK. Filled out from reference TRBV14 and TRBJ1-2, the complete variable domain reads EAGVTQFPSHSVIEKGQTVTLRCDPISGHDNLYWYRRVMGKEIKFLLHFVKESKQDESGMPNNRFLAERTGGTYSTLKVQPAELEDSGVYFCASSRGSPGYGYTFGSGTRLTVV.